The present TCR beta chain was sequenced within a study of shared clonotypes between healthy human individuals (dated by TCRdb to about 2020). About the study as a whole: The cohort included a few men and a couple of women between 18 and 49 years of age. Blood TCR repertoires of four to six healthy adults were deeply sequenced to estimate repertoire size and the extent of clonotype sharing between individuals. To increase sequencing depth and limit assay-specific biases, different laboratories used diverse techniques to prepare libraries and sequence TCR repertoires. Between about 0.9 and 10 billion PBMCs per donor were obtained by leukapheresis. Broader findings and caveats from the paper: Sampling was restricted to blood, and TCR repertoires in tissues likely differ from the TCR repertoires found in blood. Pairwise subsampling indicated that sequencing depth was expected to affect the degree of clonotype sharing among donors. Because the study included a small number of donors, the genetic and exposure-history diversity represented was limited.

Using the deep immunoSEQ assay, multiplex PCR amplified TCR CDR3 regions from genomic DNA. For each cell subset, the extracted genomic DNA was distributed evenly across all wells of several immunoSEQ 96-well plates, and each plate served as one replicate. For unsorted PBMC, each replicate PCR was loaded with roughly 0.3 ug genomic DNA, equivalent to roughly 33,000 T cell genomes. Unsorted PBMC genomic DNA was sequenced across ten immunoSEQ deep assay plates. Purified libraries were measured with a Qubit 3.0 fluorometer, size-checked on a Bioanalyzer 2100, and measured again with the KAPA Library Quantification kit. Every immunoSEQ 96-well plate was sequenced on a separate single-read 150-cycle Illumina NextSeq 550 flow cell. Turning to the authors' computational methods: The immunoSEQ output contained only junctional sequences without quality scores, so filtering could not match that applied to full-length reads. To assign V/J genes and CDR3, sequences were annotated using PyIR, a Python wrapper for IgBLAST v1.9, with IMGT germline references. Reads were removed for weak V/J assignments (E-value above 1e-6), missing CDR3, stop codons, out-of-frame junctions, or ambiguous translated residues. A V3J clonotype was defined by an identical inferred V gene, J gene, and CDR3 amino acid sequence. Percentage overlap between repertoires was computed as shared unique clonotypes divided by the size of the smaller repertoire. Three approaches were used to assess repertoire richness: RTK rarefaction, the Chao1 estimator, and Recon v2.1 estimates of unobserved clonotypes. The source is immuneACCESS, and TCRdb retained only in-frame sequences with V and J called. Part of the clones is not carried over; for the studies checked, unresolved V genes explain less than half of this, and the remainder is unexplained. V and J calls and clone size are given by that table; D and trimming were obtained from the DNA. This sample is represented by roughly 500,000 clones; 65% to 85% of them were singletons. 9.5% to 15% of the sample goes to the ten largest clones.

Healthy HIV-negative adults with no recently reported acute infections or vaccinations were included as donors. Every donor was a Caucasian adult residing in Nashville, Tennessee, USA. For unsorted samples, tens of millions of PBMCs were counted and genomic DNA was extracted with the QIAamp DNA Blood Mini kit. Blood was collected by leukapheresis, and PBMCs were isolated by Ficoll-Histopaque density gradient centrifugation and then cryopreserved in liquid nitrogen vapor phase. According to the germline V gene, CDR1 reads SQVTM and CDR2 reads ANQGSEA. After removal of 0 bases from V and 6 bases from J, the junction retains 4 bases not matched to a gene. The CDR3 numbers 13 residues from cysteine through phenylalanine. Left in the record is the CDR3 DNA by itself, 39 bases read in frame from the first base. This clone was counted a few times. This receptor's antigen is unknown. The record has no base qualities; no much larger clone is one base away.

Recombination joined TRBV29-1 with TRBJ1-1; TRBD1 matches 7 bases in the middle. The material sequenced was PBMCs. This TCR derives from a woman in her 40s in good health. Some clones in this sample may be carry-over from other donors' samples. The nucleotide sequence reads TGCAGCGTTGAAGAGACAGGGCTGTCTGAAGCTTTCTTT. This yields the protein CSVEETGLSEAFF. Supplemented by the reference TRBV29-1 and TRBJ1-1 proteins around the CDR3, the complete variable domain is SAVISQKPSRDICQRGTSLTIQCQVDSQVTMMFWYRQQPGQSLTLIATANQGSEATYESGFVIDKFPISRPNLTFSTLTVSNMSPEDSSIYLCSVEETGLSEAFFGQGTRLTVV.